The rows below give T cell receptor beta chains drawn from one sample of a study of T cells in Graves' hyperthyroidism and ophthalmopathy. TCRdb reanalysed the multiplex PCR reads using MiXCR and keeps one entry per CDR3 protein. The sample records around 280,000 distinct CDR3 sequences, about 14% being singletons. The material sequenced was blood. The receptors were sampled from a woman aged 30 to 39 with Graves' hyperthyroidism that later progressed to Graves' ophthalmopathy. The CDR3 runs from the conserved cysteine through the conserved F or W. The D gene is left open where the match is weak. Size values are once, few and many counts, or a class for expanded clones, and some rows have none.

cdr3_nt: TGTGCCAGCCGTGAAAGGCGGGACCCAGCTTTCTTT; cdr3_aa: CASRERRDPAFF; j_call: TRBJ1-1; clone_size: -; v_call: TRBV25-1; d_call: -
cdr3_nt: TGTGCCAGCAGCCAAGTGCCCACATCGGGGGAGACCCAGTACTTC; cdr3_aa: CASSQVPTSGETQYF; j_call: TRBJ2-5; clone_size: many; v_call: TRBV3-1; d_call: -
cdr3_nt: TGCAGTGCTCTCGGAGCCAGCGGGAGGACCCTTCAAGAGACCCAGTACTTC; cdr3_aa: CSALGASGRTLQETQYF; j_call: TRBJ2-5; clone_size: many; v_call: TRBV20-1; d_call: TRBD2
cdr3_nt: TGTGCCAGCAGAGGAGGGTGGGGGCAGGGAGATCAGCCCCAGCATTTT; cdr3_aa: CASRGGWGQGDQPQHF; j_call: TRBJ1-5; clone_size: medium-sized; v_call: TRBV2; d_call: -
cdr3_nt: TGTGCCAGCAGTTACGACCCAATACGGGAGCAGTACTTC; cdr3_aa: CASSYDPIREQYF; j_call: TRBJ2-7; clone_size: few; v_call: TRBV6-6; d_call: -
cdr3_nt: TGCAGCGTCGAGACAAAGTACCAAGAGACCCAGTACTTC; cdr3_aa: CSVETKYQETQYF; j_call: TRBJ2-5; clone_size: few; v_call: TRBV29-1; d_call: -
cdr3_nt: TGTGCCAGCAGTTCCGATGGGGCAGGGGGCTGGGGTACTGAAGCTTTCTTT; cdr3_aa: CASSSDGAGGWGTEAFF; j_call: TRBJ1-1; clone_size: many; v_call: TRBV7-8; d_call: TRBD1
cdr3_nt: TGTGCCAGCAGTTCCCTCATTCTTCTGGACAGTTTCTCCTACAATGAGCAGTTCTTC; cdr3_aa: CASSSLILLDSFSYNEQFF; j_call: TRBJ2-1; clone_size: many; v_call: TRBV28; d_call: -
cdr3_nt: TGTGCCAGCAGTCCCTTGACAGCCCTTTCCCCGGACTACGAGCAGTACTTC; cdr3_aa: CASSPLTALSPDYEQYF; j_call: TRBJ2-7; clone_size: many; v_call: TRBV6-1; d_call: -
cdr3_nt: TGTGCCAGCAGTTTAGGACGGAGACCCTACGAGCAGTACTTC; cdr3_aa: CASSLGRRPYEQYF; j_call: TRBJ2-7; clone_size: many; v_call: TRBV28; d_call: -
cdr3_nt: TGTGCCAGCAGTCTCAGGAGTACCTATGGCTACACCTTC; cdr3_aa: CASSLRSTYGYTF; j_call: TRBJ1-2; clone_size: many; v_call: TRBV6-1; d_call: -
cdr3_nt: TGTGCCAGCAGCTTAGTCTCTCTGTCGGGGGGCCAAGAGACCCAGTACTTC; cdr3_aa: CASSLVSLSGGQETQYF; j_call: TRBJ2-5; clone_size: few; v_call: TRBV5-8; d_call: TRBD2
cdr3_nt: TGTGCCAGCAGTCCCTCGGAGCGGGAGAGGGTCGATACGCAGTATTTT; cdr3_aa: CASSPSERERVDTQYF; j_call: TRBJ2-3; clone_size: many; v_call: TRBV12-3/TRBV12-4; d_call: TRBD2
cdr3_nt: TGCGCCAGCAGCTTGGGGGACAGCAGCCAAGAAAAACTGTTTTTT; cdr3_aa: CASSLGDSSQEKLFF; j_call: TRBJ1-4; clone_size: many; v_call: TRBV5-1; d_call: TRBD1
cdr3_nt: TGTGCCAGCAGCCTGGACAACAATGAGCAGTTCTTC; cdr3_aa: CASSLDNNEQFF; j_call: TRBJ2-1; clone_size: -; v_call: TRBV9; d_call: -
cdr3_nt: TGTGCCAGCAGTTTCTCACCGTACGAGCAGTACTTC; cdr3_aa: CASSFSPYEQYF; j_call: TRBJ2-7; clone_size: many; v_call: TRBV28; d_call: -
cdr3_nt: TGTGCCAGCAGCCCTTTCATGGGGTCCTACGAGCAGTACTTC; cdr3_aa: CASSPFMGSYEQYF; j_call: TRBJ2-7; clone_size: many; v_call: TRBV7-2; d_call: -